Listed here are 8 T cell receptor beta chains from one sample, sequenced in a study of patients and donors after allogeneic stem cell transplantation. TCRdb analysed the RT-PCR reads with MiXCR anew, one entry per CDR3 protein. The sample yields about 960,000 distinct CDR3 sequences, roughly 18% seen once. The sequenced material came from blood, either unsorted or a sorted T cell fraction (not recorded which). The receptors stem from a human donor who was either an allogeneic HSCT recipient or a stem cell or donor lymphocyte infusion donor (not recorded which). It is not recorded whose cells these are; they may come from a transplant donor.

V and J are TRBV14 and TRBJ1-1; no definite D call. This CDR3 is built from 15 residues. Germline loops: CDR1 SGHDN, CDR2 FVKESK. Trimming removed 3 bases from V and 7 bases from J, with 18 bases in between. CDR3 region: CASSQLGLTLSEAFF. CDR3 bases: TGTGCCAGCAGCCAGCTCGGACTAACACTGAGTGAAGCTTTCTTT.

The rearrangement uses TRBV12-3 or TRBV12-4 and TRBJ2-7; the D gene is possibly TRBD1 (6 bases). The CDR3 covers 15 residues. V gave up 10 bases and J gave up 1 base, with 20 bases separating them. Written as DNA, the CDR3 is TGTGCCAAGACCCCTCCTGGACAGCCTTCCTACGAGCAGTACTTC. It specifies CAKTPPGQPSYEQYF.

The V and J genes are TRBV2 and TRBJ2-3; 10 bases line up with TRBD2. The J segment lost 10 bases and the V segment lost 1 base, leaving 8 bases of the junction unmatched. CDR1 and CDR2 (germline): SNHLY, FYNNEI. There are 15 residues in the CDR3. This chain's CDR3 is CASSEESSGSNPQYF. DNA for the CDR3: TGTGCCAGCAGTGAAGAATCTAGCGGGAGTAACCCGCAGTATTTT.

This clonotype was observed a few times. This rearrangement joins TRBV29-1 to TRBJ2-7, with D possibly being TRBD1 or TRBD2 (5 bases each). CDR1 is SQVTM and CDR2 is ANQGSEA in the germline V gene. CDR3 length: 13 amino acids. V shed 4 bases and J shed 5 bases, with 15 bases lying between them. The DNA for the CDR3 is TGCAGCGTTGCGGGGCCGGGTTCCGACGAGCAGTACTTC. Protein sequence: CSVAGPGSDEQYF.

To note about this clonotype: A junction boundary mismatches the germline segment, possibly from a read error. The chain is built from TRBV6-2 or TRBV6-3 and TRBJ2-7; TRBD2 is a possible D gene (6 bases). This CDR3 region has 15 residues. Per germline, CDR1 MNHEY and CDR2 SVGEGT. CDR3 sequence: CASSFPGTPTYEQYF. CDR3 in DNA: TGTGCCAGTAGTTTCCCCGGGACTCCAACGTACGAGCAGTACTTC.

The chain has TRBV12-3 or TRBV12-4 and TRBJ2-5, with TRBD2 identical over 13 bases. The CDR3 is made up of 15 amino acids. J was trimmed by 2 bases and V by 6 bases; bases with no gene match: 3. The CDR3 reads CASSMGLAGQETQYF. In DNA, the CDR3 is TGTGCCAGCAGCATGGGACTAGCGGGACAAGAGACCCAGTACTTC.

The sample holds a few counts of this clonotype. The rearrangement links TRBV3-1 to TRBJ2-1, with 9 bases lining up with TRBD2. Trimming at V came to 3 bases and at J to 1 base, leaving 7 bases not matched to a gene. The CDR3 is 17 amino acids. CDR1 and CDR2 (germline): LGHDT, YNNKEL (reference sequence). CDR3 loop: CASSQWQAGGSYNEQFF. The DNA for the CDR3 is TGTGCCAGCAGCCAGTGGCAAGCGGGAGGTTCCTACAATGAGCAGTTCTTC.

The chain uses TRBV14 and TRBJ1-2; D call uncertain. Trimming pared 1 base from V and 6 bases from J, leaving 12 bases between. This CDR3 region has 14 residues. CDR1 and CDR2 (germline): SGHDN, FVKESK. The CDR3 here is CASSQVGLGDGYTF. For the CDR3, the DNA is TGTGCCAGCAGCCAAGTCGGACTTGGGGATGGCTACACCTTC.